The present TCR beta chain was sequenced within a study of T cells in Graves' hyperthyroidism and ophthalmopathy. V lost 3 bases, J lost 7 bases, and 11 bases stayed unmatched. Germline V gene sequence: CDR1 MNHNS, CDR2 SASEGT. The CDR3 length is 15 residues. Amplified TCR beta CDR3 regions came from RNA transcripts. During a first-round RT-PCR of the TCR CDR3, the HTBI primer set was used. TCRdb independently ran MiXCR on the multiplex PCR reads; one entry per CDR3 protein. The sample has over 350,000 distinct CDR3 sequences; around 15% are singletons. The table lists this clonotype with a few counts.

The receptor comes from a man aged 18 to 30 with Graves' ophthalmopathy. This rearrangement joins TRBV6-1 to TRBJ2-7; 8 bases match TRBD2. The sample taken for sequencing was blood. The DNA for the CDR3 is TGTGCCAGCAGTGAGGCTCCGGGACTAGGCGAAGAGCAGTACTTC. It encodes CASSEAPGLGEEQYF.